Listed here are 14 T cell receptor beta chains from one sample, sequenced in a study of cytomegalovirus exposure and HLA in healthy donors. The PCR ran on 60 Vbeta and 13 Jbeta primers. Assay: immunoSEQ multiplex PCR; the TCRdb copy retains only in-frame clones and omits some. The sample consists of 130,000 to 150,000 clones, about four fifths of them appearing once. The sequencing sample was made of PBMCs. These TCRs come from a man aged 40-50 years in good health and CMV-seropositive.

In DNA form, the CDR3 reads TGTGCCAGCAGCTCGAGGCGGGAGGGGGGGGAGACCCAGTACTTC. Protein: CASSSRREGGETQYF. The rearrangement uses TRBV5-4 and TRBJ2-5, with 9 bases identical to TRBD2. The CDR3 extends over 15 amino acids. Germline CDR1 and CDR2: SGHNT and YYREEE (reference sequence). V lost 3 bases and J lost 5; bases outside the gene matches: 8.

The CDR3 bases are TGTGCCAGCAGCTCCCCGACACTCTTGGGCACTGAAGCTTTCTTT. Amino acids: CASSSPTLLGTEAFF. The rearrangement joins TRBV7-2 to TRBJ1-1; D unresolved. CDR1 and CDR2 (germline): SGHTA, FQGNSA. V was pared by 4 bases and J by 4 bases, with 16 bases between. The CDR3 has 15 residues.

The V call is TRBV5-4, the J call TRBJ1-3; D call uncertain. Germline V gene data show CDR1 as SGHNT and CDR2 as YYREEE (reference sequence). CDR3 length: 15 amino acids. The V end was cut by 4 bases, the J end by 3 bases, with 14 bases between. CDR3 DNA sequence: TGTGCCAGCAGCCCGAGAGGCGGCGATGGAAACACCATATATTTT. Translation gives CASSPRGGDGNTIYF.

This clone was observed at least ten times. This chain links TRBV6-1 with TRBJ1-1; 7 bases map to TRBD1. The CDR3 contains 14 residues. Germline-derived CDR1 and CDR2 are MNHNS and SASEGT. Losses at the gene ends were 5 bases for V and 4 bases for J; bases not matched to a gene: 7. CDR3 in amino acids: CASSSQGGSTEAFF. In DNA, the CDR3 is TGTGCCAGCAGTTCTCAGGGGGGAAGCACTGAAGCTTTCTTT.

The chain is built from TRBV27 and TRBJ1-2; a weak D match, TRBD1 (5 bases). V was shortened by 3 bases and J by 7 bases, with 18 bases between the two germline ends. This CDR3 is 15 amino acids long. Germline V gene lookup returns CDR1 MNHEY and CDR2 SMNVEV (reference sequence). In DNA form, the CDR3 reads TGTGCCAGCAGTTTCCTGACAGCAACTACCCCTGGCTACACCTTC. This translates into CASSFLTATTPGYTF.

The J gene is TRBJ2-7, the V gene TRBV6-4, with D perhaps TRBD2 (6 bases). Germline V gene sequence: CDR1 MRHNA, CDR2 SNTAGT. V lost 7 bases and J lost 2, with 27 bases in between. This CDR3 is built from 18 residues. CDR3 DNA: TGTGCCAGCAACAAAAAGGGTGGGTCCTCGGGAGAGGCCTACGAGCAGTACTTC. It specifies CASNKKGGSSGEAYEQYF.

The chain links TRBV4-1 to TRBJ2-1; 7 nucleotides align to TRBD2. With 3 bases clipped from V and 10 bases from J, the junction kept 12 bases outside the gene matches. The CDR3 consists of 15 residues. Per germline, CDR1 MGHRA and CDR2 YSYEKL. As DNA, the CDR3 is TGCGCCAGCAGCCACTTCCTCGCGGCGGGAGACGAGCAGTTCTTC. Its translation is CASSHFLAAGDEQFF.

This clone was seen a single time. CDR3 nucleotide sequence: TGTGCCAGCAGCTCGTACCGGGGTTCAGATGGCTACACCTTC. Encoded protein: CASSSYRGSDGYTF. The rearrangement uses TRBV7-2 and TRBJ1-2; unclear D gene. CDR1 and CDR2 from the germline V gene are SGHTA and FQGNSA. The CDR3 spans 14 residues. V shed 4 bases and J shed 6 bases, with 15 bases lying between them.

The V gene is TRBV12-5, the J gene TRBJ2-1; weak D call: TRBD2 (5 bases). The CDR3 consists of 13 residues. The ends were cut back, 3 bases at V and 6 bases at J, with 9 bases in the middle. Germline CDR1 reads LGHNT; CDR2 reads FRNRAP. CDR3 nucleotide sequence: TGTGCTAGTGGTTTTTCGGGGAGCAATGAGCAGTTCTTC. It specifies CASGFSGSNEQFF. Complete variable domain (other parts from reference TRBV12-5 and TRBJ2-1): DARVTQTPRHKVTEMGQEVTMRCQPILGHNTVFWYRQTMMQGLELLAYFRNRAPLDDSGMPKDRFSAEMPDATLATLKIQPSEPRDSAVYFCASGFSGSNEQFFGPGTRLTVL.

V is TRBV10-3 and J is TRBJ1-6; tentative D call: TRBD1 (6 bases). Trimming shortened V by 6 bases and J by 0 bases, and 12 bases separated the two germline ends. The CDR3 contains 16 residues. Germline values: CDR1 ENHRY, CDR2 SYGVKD. CDR3 in amino acids: CAIRPQGSSYNSPLHF. In DNA, the CDR3 is TGTGCCATCAGACCACAGGGAAGCTCCTATAATTCACCCCTCCACTTT.

The V and J genes are TRBV4-1 and TRBJ2-1; 12 bases align to TRBD2. The V gene end was trimmed by 2 bases and the J gene end by 2 bases; junction bases not matched to a gene: 1. Germline lookup yields CDR1 MGHRA and CDR2 YSYEKL. The CDR3 consists of 16 residues. CDR3 sequence (DNA): TGCGCCAGCAGCCAACGGACTAGCGGGGCCTACAATGAGCAGTTCTTC. Protein product: CASSQRTSGAYNEQFF.

The chain uses TRBV2 and TRBJ2-7; tentative D call: TRBD1 (6 bases). Germline CDR1 reads SNHLY; CDR2 reads FYNNEI. This CDR3 spans 13 amino acids. V lost 4 bases and J 2 bases, leaving 9 bases between the germline ends. In DNA form, the CDR3 reads TGTGCCAGCAGTGGACAGGATCCCTACGAGCAGTACTTC. This gives the protein CASSGQDPYEQYF.

The V and J genes are TRBV20-1 and TRBJ1-3; the D gene is possibly TRBD1 (5 bases). Germline lookup yields CDR1 DFQATT and CDR2 SNEGSKA (reference sequence). V was clipped by 6 bases and J by 5 bases, with 8 bases between them. This CDR3 region has 11 residues. CDR3 nucleotide sequence: TGCAGTGCGTCGGACAGAAACACCATATATTTT. This sequence encodes CSASDRNTIYF.

The J gene is TRBJ2-1, the V gene TRBV27; tentatively, D is TRBD2 (6 bases). The CDR3 has 14 residues. Trimming shortened V by 4 bases and J by 15 bases, and 22 bases separated the two germline ends. The V gene's germline CDR1 is MNHEY and CDR2 SMNVEV (reference sequence). The CDR3 DNA reads as TGTGCCAGCAGTTGGACTACCTCGTCAATGATGCCGTTCTTC. Translated, it gives CASSWTTSSMMPFF.